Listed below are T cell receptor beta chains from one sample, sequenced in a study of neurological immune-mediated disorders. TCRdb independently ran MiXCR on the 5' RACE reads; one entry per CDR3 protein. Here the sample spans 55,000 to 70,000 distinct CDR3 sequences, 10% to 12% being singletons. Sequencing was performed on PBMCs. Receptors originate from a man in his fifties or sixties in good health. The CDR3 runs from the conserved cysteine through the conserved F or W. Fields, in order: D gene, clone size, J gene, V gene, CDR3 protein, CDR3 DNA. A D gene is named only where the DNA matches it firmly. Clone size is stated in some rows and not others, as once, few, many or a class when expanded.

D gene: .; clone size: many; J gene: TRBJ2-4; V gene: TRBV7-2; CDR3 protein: CASSLAGDPIQYF; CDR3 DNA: TGTGCCAGCAGCTTAGCAGGAGACCCCATTCAGTACTTC
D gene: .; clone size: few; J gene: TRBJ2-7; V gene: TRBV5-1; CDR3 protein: CASSLAPGRASEQYF; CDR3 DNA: TGCGCCAGCAGCTTGGCCCCCGGGAGAGCTAGCGAGCAGTACTTC
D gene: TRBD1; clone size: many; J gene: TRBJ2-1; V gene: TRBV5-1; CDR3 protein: CASSYGQANEQFF; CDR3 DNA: TGCGCCAGCAGTTATGGACAGGCCAATGAGCAGTTCTTC
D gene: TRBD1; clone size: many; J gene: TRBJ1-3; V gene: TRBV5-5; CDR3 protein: CASNWGQGLSGNTIYF; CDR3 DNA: TGTGCCAGCAACTGGGGACAGGGTTTATCTGGAAACACCATATATTTT
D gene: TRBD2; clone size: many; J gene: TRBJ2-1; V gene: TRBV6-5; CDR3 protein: CASTMRLAGGVANEQFF; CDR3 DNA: TGTGCCAGCACCATGAGGCTAGCGGGGGGTGTTGCCAATGAGCAGTTCTTC
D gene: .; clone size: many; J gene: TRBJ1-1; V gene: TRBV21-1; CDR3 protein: CATKRDSALRTEAFF; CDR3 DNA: TGTGCCACCAAACGGGACAGCGCCCTGAGGACTGAAGCTTTCTTT
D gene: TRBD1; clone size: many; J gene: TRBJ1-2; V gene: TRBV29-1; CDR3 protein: CSVNLRDRGVSGYGYTF; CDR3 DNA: TGCAGCGTTAACCTCCGTGACAGGGGTGTGAGTGGCTATGGCTACACCTTC
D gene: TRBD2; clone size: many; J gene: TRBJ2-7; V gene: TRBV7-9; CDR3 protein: CASSRGPGGISSYEQYF; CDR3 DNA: TGTGCCAGCAGCCGAGGGCCCGGGGGGATTAGCTCCTACGAGCAGTACTTC
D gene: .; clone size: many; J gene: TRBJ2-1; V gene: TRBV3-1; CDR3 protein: CASTLGDNEQFF; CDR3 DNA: TGTGCCAGCACCCTAGGTGACAATGAGCAGTTCTTC
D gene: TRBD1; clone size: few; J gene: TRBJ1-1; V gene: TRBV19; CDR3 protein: CASRNRDRAFEAFF; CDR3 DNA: TGTGCCAGTAGGAACCGGGACAGGGCCTTTGAAGCTTTCTTT
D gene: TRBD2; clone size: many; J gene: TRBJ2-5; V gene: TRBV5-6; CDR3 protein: CASSFERGKETQYF; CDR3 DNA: TGTGCCAGCAGCTTCGAGCGGGGTAAAGAGACCCAGTACTTC
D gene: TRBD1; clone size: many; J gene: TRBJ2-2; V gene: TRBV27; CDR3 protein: CASYTGELIGELFF; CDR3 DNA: TGTGCCAGCTACACAGGGGAACTGATCGGGGAGCTGTTTTTT
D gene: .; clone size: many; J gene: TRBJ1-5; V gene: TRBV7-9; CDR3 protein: CASSLQTGVNQPQHF; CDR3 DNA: TGTGCCAGCAGCTTACAGACCGGTGTTAATCAGCCCCAGCATTTT
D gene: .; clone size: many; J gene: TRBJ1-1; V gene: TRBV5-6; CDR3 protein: CASSLGIIPEAFF; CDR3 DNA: TGTGCCAGCAGCCTAGGGATTATACCTGAAGCTTTCTTT
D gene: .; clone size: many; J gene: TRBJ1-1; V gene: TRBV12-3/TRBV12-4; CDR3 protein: CASSLRENTEAFF; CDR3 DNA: TGTGCCAGCAGTTTAAGGGAGAACACTGAAGCTTTCTTT
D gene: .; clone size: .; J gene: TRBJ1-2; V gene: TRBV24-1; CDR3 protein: CATSGSGGYTF; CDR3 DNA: TGTGCCACCAGTGGTAGCGGTGGCTACACCTTC
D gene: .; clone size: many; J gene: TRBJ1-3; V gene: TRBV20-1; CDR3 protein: CSARDMGRVDTIYF; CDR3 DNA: TGCAGTGCTAGAGATATGGGTAGGGTAGACACCATATATTTT
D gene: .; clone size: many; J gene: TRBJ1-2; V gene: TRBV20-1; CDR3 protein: CSAPLSEPNYGYTF; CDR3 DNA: TGCAGTGCTCCCTTATCCGAACCTAACTATGGCTACACCTTC
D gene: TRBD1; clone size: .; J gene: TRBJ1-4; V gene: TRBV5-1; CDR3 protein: CASSLGGTGQGEKLFF; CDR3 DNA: TGCGCCAGCAGCTTGGGAGGGACAGGGCAAGGTGAAAAACTGTTTTTT
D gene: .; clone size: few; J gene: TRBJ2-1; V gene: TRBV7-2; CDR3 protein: CASRPRLGGGNNEQFF; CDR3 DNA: TGTGCCAGCAGGCCCCGCCTGGGGGGAGGAAACAATGAGCAGTTCTTC
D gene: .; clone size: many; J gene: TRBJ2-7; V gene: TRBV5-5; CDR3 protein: CASSRTVREDEQYF; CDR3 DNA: TGTGCCAGCAGCCGGACAGTGCGTGAGGACGAGCAGTACTTC
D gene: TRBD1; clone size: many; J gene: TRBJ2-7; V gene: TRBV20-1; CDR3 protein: CSAYRQGQAYEQYF; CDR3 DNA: TGCAGTGCTTACCGCCAGGGACAGGCCTACGAGCAGTACTTC
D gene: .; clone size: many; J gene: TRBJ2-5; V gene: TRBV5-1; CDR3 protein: CASSLGRQETQYF; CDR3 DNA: TGCGCCAGCAGCTTGGGACGACAGGAGACCCAGTACTTC
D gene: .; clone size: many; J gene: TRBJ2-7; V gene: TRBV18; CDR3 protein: CASSSQGSSYEQYF; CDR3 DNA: TGTGCCAGCTCAAGTCAGGGATCCTCCTACGAGCAGTACTTC
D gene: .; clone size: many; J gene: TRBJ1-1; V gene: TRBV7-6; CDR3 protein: CASSLPFQVNTEAFF; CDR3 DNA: TGTGCCAGCAGCCTCCCATTTCAGGTGAACACTGAAGCTTTCTTT
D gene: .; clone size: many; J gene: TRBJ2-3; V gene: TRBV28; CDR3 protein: CAGGGGLTDTQYF; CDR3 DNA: TGTGCCGGAGGGGGGGGGCTGACAGATACGCAGTATTTT
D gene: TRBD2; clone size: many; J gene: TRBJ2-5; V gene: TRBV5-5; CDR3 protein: CASSSTSGVGTQYF; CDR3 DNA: TGTGCCAGCAGCTCGACTAGCGGGGTTGGGACCCAGTACTTC
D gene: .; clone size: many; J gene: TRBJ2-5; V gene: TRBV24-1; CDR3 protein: CVTSDPNRGQETQYF; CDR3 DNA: TGTGTCACCAGTGACCCGAATCGGGGTCAAGAGACCCAGTACTTC
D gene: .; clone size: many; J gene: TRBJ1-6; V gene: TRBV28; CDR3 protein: CASSLPGLFNSPLHF; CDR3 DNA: TGTGCCAGCAGTTTGCCGGGACTGTTTAATTCACCCCTCCACTTT
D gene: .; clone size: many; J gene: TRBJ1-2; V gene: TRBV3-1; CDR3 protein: CASSLLREIHGYTF; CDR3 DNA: TGTGCCAGCAGCCTCCTAAGGGAAATACATGGCTACACCTTC
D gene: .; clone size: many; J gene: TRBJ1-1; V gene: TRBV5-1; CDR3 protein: CASSSSRTGPRNTEAFF; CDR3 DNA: TGCGCCAGCAGCTCGTCCCGGACGGGGCCCAGGAACACTGAAGCTTTCTTT
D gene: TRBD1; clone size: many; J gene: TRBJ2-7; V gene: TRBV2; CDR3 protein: CASSLTGSSYEQYF; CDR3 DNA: TGTGCCAGCAGTTTGACAGGGAGTTCCTACGAGCAGTACTTC
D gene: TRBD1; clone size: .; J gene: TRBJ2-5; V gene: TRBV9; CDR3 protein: CASSVGTGAGETQYF; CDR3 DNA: TGTGCCAGCAGCGTAGGGACAGGGGCGGGGGAGACCCAGTACTTC
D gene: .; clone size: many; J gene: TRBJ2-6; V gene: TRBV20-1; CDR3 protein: CSARVTALGANVLTF; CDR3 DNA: TGCAGTGCTAGAGTAACGGCTCTAGGGGCCAACGTCCTGACTTTC
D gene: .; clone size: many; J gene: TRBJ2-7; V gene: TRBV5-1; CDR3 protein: CASSLPGGYEQYF; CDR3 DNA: TGCGCCAGCAGCTTGCCGGGCGGCTACGAGCAGTACTTC
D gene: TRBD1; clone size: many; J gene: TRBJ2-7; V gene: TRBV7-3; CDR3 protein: CASSLEGGRYEQYF; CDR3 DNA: TGTGCCAGCAGCTTAGAAGGGGGCAGGTACGAGCAGTACTTC
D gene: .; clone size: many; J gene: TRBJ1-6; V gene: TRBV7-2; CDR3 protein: CASSPRGHDNSPLHF; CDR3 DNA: TGTGCCAGTTCCCCCCGTGGGCATGATAATTCACCCCTCCACTTT
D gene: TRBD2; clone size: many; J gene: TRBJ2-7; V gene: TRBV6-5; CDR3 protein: CASSEGTSGGLHYEQYF; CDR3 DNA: TGTGCCAGCAGCGAGGGGACTAGCGGGGGGCTTCACTACGAGCAGTACTTC